This paragraph reports one TCR beta chain. No antigen is known for it. CDR3 length: 13 residues. Germline CDR1 and CDR2: SQVTM and ANQGSEA. The ends were cut back, 4 bases at V and 6 bases at J, with 16 bases in the middle. The data stem from a study of shared clonotypes between healthy human individuals. Overall study context: The donor pool was made up of two women and three men aged 18 to 49.

Several immunoSEQ plates received, in even portions, the genomic DNA of each subset. Method: immunoSEQ multiplex PCR; TCRdb's copy keeps in-frame clones and lacks some. The sample lists about 1.9 million clones, just over 90% seen once, with under 2% in the top ten. Terminally differentiated effector memory CD45RA+ cells were left out of the naive CD8 fraction, which was CD45RO-negative and positively selected for CCR7. General study results and limits: When compared with the clonotypes that were shared by all four sorted-subset donors, the non-shared clonotypes turned out to have lower generation probabilities. Clonotype sharing among the donors was expected to vary with sequencing depth.

The J gene is TRBJ2-7, the V gene TRBV29-1; D remains ambiguous. Sequenced input: naive CD8+ T cells from PBMCs. The clonotype was recovered from a man aged 18-30 years in good health. Some clones in this sample may be carry-over from other donors' samples. CDR3 amino acids: CSVGLLPSAEQYF. The CDR3, as DNA: TGCAGCGTTGGCTTGCTGCCCAGCGCCGAGCAGTACTTC.